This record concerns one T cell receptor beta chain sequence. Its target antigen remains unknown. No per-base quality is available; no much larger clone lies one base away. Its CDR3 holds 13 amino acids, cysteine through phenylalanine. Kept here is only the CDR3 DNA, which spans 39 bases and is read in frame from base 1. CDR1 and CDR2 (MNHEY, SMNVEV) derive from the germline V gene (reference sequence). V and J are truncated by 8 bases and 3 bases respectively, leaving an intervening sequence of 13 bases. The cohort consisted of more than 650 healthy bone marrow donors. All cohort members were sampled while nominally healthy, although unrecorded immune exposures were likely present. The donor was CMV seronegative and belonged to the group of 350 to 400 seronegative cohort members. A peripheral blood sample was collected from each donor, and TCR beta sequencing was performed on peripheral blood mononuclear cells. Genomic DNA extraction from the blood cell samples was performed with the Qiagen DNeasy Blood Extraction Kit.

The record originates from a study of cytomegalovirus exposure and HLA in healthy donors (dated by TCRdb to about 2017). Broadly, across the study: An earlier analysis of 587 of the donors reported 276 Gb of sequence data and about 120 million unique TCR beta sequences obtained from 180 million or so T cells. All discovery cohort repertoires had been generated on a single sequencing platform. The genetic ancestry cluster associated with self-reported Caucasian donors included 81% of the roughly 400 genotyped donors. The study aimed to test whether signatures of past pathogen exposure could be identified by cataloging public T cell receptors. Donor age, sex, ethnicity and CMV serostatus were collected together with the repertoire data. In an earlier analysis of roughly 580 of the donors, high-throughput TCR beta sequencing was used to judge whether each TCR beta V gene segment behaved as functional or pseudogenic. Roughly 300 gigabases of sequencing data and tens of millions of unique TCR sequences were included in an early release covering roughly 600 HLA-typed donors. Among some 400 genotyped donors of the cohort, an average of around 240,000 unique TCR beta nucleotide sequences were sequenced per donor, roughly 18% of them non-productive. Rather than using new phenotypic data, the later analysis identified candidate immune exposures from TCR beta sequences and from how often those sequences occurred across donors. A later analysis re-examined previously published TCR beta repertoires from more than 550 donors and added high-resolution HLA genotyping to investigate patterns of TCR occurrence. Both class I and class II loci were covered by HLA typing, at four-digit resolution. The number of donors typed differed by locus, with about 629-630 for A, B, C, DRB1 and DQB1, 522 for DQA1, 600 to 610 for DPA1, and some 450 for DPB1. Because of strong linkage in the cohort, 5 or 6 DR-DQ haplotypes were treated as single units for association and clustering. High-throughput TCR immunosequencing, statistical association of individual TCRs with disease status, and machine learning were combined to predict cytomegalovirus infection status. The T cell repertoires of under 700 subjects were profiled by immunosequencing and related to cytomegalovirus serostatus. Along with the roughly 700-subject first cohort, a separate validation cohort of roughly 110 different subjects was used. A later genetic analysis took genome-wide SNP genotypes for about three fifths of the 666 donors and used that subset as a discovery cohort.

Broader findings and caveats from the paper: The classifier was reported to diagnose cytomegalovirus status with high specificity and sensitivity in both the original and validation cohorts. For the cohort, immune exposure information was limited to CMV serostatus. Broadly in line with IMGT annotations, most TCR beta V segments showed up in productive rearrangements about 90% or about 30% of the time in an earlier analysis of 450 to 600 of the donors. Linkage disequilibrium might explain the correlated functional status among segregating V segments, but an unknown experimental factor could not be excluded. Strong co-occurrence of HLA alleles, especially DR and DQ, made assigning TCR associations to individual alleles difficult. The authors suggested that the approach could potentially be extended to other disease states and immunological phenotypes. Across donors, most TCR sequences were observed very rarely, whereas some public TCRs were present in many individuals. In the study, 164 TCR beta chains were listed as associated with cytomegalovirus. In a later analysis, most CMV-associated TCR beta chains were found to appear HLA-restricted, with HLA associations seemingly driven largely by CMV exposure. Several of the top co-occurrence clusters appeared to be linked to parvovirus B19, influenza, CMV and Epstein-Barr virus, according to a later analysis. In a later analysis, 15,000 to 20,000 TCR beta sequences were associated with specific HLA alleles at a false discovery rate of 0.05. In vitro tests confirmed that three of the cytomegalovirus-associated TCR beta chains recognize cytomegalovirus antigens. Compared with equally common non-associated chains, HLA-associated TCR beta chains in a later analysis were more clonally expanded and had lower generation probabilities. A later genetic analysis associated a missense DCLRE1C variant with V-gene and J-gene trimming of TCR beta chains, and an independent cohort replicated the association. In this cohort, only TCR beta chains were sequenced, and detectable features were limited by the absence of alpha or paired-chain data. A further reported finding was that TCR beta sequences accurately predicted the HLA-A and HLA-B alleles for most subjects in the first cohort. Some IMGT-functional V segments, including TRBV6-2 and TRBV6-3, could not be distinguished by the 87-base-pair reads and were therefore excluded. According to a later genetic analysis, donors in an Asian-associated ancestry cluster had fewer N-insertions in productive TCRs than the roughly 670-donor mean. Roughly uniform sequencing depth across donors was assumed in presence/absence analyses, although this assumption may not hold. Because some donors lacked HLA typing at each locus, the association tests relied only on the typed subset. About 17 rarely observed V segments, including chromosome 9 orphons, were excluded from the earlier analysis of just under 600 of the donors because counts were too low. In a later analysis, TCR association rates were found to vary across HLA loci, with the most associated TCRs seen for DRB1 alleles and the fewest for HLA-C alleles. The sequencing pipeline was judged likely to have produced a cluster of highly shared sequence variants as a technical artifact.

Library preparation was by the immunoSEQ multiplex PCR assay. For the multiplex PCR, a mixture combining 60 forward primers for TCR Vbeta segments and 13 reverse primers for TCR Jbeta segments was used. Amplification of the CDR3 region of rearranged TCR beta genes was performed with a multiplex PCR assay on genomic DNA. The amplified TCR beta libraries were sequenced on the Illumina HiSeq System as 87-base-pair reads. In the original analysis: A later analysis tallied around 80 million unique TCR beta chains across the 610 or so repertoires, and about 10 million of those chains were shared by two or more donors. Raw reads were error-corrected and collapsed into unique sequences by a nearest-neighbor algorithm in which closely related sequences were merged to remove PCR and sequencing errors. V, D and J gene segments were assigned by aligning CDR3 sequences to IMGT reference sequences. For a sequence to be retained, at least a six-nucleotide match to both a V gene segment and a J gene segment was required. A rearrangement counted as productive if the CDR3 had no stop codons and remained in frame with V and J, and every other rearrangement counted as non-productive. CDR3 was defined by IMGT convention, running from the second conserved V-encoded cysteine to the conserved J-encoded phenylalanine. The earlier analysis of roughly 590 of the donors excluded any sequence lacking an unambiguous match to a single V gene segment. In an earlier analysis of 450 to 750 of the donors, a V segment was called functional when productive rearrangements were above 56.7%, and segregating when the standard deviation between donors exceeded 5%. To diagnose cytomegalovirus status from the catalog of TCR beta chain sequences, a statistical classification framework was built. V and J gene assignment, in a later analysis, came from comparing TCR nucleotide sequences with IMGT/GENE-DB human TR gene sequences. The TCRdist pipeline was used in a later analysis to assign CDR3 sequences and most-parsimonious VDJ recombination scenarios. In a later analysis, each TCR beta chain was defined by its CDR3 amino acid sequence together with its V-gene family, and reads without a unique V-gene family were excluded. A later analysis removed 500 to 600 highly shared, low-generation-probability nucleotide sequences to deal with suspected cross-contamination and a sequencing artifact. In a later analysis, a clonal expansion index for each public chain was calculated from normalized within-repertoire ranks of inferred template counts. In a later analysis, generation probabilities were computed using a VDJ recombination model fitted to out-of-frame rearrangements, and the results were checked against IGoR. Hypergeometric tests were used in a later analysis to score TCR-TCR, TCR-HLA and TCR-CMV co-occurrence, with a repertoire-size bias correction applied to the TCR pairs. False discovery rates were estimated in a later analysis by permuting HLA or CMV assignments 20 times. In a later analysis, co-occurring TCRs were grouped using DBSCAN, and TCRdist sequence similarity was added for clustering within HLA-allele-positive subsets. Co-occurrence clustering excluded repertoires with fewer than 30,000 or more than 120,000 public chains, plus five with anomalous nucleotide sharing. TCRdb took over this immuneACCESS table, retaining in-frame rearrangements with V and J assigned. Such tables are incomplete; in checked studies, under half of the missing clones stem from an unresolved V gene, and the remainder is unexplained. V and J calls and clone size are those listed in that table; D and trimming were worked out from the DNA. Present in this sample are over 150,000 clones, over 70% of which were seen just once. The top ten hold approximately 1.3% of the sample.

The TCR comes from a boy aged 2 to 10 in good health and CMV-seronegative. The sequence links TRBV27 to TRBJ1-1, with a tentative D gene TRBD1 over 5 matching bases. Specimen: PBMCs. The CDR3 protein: CASSAGMYTEAFF. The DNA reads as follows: TGTGCCAGCTCAGCAGGGATGTACACTGAAGCTTTCTTT.